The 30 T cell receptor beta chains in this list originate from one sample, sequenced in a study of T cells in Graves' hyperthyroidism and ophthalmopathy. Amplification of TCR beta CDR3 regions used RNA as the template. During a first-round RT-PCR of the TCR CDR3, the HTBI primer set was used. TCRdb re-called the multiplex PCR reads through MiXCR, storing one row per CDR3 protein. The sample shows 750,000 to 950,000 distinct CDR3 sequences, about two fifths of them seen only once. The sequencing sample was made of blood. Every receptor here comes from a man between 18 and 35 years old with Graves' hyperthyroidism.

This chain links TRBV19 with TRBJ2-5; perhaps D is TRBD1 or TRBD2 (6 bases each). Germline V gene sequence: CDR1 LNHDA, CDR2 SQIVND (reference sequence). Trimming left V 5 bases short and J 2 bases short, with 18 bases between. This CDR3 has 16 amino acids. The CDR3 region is CASSYMLGGRQETQYF. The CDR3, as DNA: TGTGCCAGTAGTTACATGCTGGGGGGCCGTCAAGAGACCCAGTACTTC.

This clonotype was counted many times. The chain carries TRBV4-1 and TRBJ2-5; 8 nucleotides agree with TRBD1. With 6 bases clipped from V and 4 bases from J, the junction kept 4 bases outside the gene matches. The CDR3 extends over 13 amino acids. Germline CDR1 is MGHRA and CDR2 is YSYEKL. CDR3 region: CASSQTGGETQYF. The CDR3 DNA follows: TGCGCCAGCAGTCAAACAGGGGGAGAGACCCAGTACTTC.

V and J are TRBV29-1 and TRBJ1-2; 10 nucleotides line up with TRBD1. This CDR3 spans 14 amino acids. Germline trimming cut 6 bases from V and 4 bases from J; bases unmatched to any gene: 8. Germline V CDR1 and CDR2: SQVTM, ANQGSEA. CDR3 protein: CSVARDRGVYGYTF. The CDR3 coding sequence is TGCAGCGTGGCCCGGGACAGGGGAGTCTATGGCTACACCTTC.

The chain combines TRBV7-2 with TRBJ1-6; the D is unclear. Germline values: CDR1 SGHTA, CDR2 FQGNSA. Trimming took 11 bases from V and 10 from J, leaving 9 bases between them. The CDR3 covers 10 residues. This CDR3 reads CADKESPLHF. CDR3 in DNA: TGTGCCGACAAGGAATCACCCCTCCACTTT.

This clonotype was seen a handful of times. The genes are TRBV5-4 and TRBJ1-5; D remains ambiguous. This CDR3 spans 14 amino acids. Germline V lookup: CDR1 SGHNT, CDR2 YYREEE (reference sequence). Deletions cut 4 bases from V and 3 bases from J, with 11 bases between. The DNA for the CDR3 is TGTGCCAGCAGCCTCGGACTGTTCAATCAGCCCCAGCATTTT. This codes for CASSLGLFNQPQHF.

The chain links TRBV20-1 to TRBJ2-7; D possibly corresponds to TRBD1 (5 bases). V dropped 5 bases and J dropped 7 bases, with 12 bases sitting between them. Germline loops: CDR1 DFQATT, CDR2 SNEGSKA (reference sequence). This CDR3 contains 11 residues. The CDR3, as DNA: TGCAGTGCTCATTCAGGGATAGAGCAGTACTTC. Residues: CSAHSGIEQYF.

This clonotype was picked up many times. CDR3 sequence reads: CASSIKDDQPQHF. CDR3 DNA: TGTGCCAGTAGTATTAAGGACGATCAGCCCCAGCATTTT. The chain couples TRBV19 to TRBJ1-5; D is ambiguous. This CDR3 comprises 13 residues. Germline V gene data show CDR1 as LNHDA and CDR2 as SQIVND (reference sequence). V lost 3 bases and J 5 bases, leaving 8 bases between the germline ends.

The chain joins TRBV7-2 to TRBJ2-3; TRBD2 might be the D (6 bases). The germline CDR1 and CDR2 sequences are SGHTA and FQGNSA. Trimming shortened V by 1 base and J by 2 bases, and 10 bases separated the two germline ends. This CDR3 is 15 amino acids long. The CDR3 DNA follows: TGTGCCAGCAGCTTAGTGGAGGGCGACACAGATACGCAGTATTTT. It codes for CASSLVEGDTDTQYF.

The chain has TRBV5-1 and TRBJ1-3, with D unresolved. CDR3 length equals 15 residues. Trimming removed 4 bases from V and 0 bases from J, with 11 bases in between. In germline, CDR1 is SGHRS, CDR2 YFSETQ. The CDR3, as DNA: TGCGCCAGCAGCCCGGACGGATACTCTGGAAACACCATATATTTT. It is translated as CASSPDGYSGNTIYF.

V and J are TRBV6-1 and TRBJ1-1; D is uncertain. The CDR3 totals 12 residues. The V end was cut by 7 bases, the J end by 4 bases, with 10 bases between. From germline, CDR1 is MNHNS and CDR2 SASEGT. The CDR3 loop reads CASMMAFTEAFF. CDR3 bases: TGTGCCAGCATGATGGCGTTCACTGAAGCTTTCTTT.

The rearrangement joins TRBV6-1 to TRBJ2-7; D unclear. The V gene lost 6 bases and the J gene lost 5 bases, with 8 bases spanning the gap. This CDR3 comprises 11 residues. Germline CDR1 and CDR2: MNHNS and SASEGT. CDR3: CASRRVNEQYF. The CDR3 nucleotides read TGTGCCAGCAGAAGGGTCAACGAGCAGTACTTC.

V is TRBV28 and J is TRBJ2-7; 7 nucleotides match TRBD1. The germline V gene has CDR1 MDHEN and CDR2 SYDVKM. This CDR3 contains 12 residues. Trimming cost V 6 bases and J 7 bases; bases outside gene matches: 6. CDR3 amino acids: CASRKDRWEQYF. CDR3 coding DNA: TGTGCCAGCAGAAAGGACAGGTGGGAGCAGTACTTC.

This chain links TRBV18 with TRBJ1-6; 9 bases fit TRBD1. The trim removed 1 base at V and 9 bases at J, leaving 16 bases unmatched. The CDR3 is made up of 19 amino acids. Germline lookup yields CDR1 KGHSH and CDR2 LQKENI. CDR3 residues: CASSPRIWSRDRDGSPLHF. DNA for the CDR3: TGTGCCAGCTCACCACGGATATGGTCCCGGGACAGGGACGGTTCACCCCTCCACTTT.

CDR3: CASSYTGQGRETQYF. The DNA for the CDR3 is TGTGCCAGCAGTTATACCGGACAGGGTCGAGAGACCCAGTACTTC. The chain joins TRBV2 to TRBJ2-5; 8 bases align to TRBD1. CDR1 SNHLY and CDR2 FYNNEI come from the germline V gene. With V trimmed by 5 bases and J by 4 bases, 9 bases remained unmatched. The CDR3 is 15 residues long.

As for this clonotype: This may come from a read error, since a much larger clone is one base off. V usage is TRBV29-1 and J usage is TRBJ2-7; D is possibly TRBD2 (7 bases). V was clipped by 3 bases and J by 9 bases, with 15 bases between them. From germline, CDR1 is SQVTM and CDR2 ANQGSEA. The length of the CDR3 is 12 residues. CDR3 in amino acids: CSVDVEGGGQYF. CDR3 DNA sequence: TGCAGCGTTGATGTGGAGGGGGGGGGGCAGTACTTC.

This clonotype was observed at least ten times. CDR3 region: CASSGGPGNQPQHF. Written as DNA, the CDR3 is TGTGCCAGTAGTGGAGGGCCGGGCAATCAGCCCCAGCATTTT. This chain uses TRBV19 with TRBJ1-5; D uncertain. CDR1 LNHDA and CDR2 SQIVND come from the germline V gene (reference sequence). The CDR3 is 14 residues long. V was shortened by 5 bases and J by 2 bases, with 10 bases between the two germline ends.

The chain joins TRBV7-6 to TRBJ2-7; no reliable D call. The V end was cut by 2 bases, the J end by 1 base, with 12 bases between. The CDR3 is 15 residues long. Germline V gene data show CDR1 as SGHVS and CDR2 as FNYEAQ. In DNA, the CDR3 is TGTGCCAGCAGCTTACGACGGACCCCATCCTACGAGCAGTACTTC. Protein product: CASSLRRTPSYEQYF.

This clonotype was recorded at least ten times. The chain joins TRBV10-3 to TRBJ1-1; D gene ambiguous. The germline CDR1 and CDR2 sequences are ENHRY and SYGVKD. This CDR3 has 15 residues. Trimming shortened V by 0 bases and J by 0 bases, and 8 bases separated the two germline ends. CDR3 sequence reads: CAISESAAMNTEAFF. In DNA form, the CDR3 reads TGTGCCATCAGTGAGTCGGCAGCGATGAACACTGAAGCTTTCTTT.

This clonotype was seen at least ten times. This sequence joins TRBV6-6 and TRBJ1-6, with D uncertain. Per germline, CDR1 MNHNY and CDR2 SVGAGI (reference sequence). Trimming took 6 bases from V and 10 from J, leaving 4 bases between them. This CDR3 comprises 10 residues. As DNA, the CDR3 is TGTGCCAGCAGAGAGTCACCCCTCCACTTT. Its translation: CASRESPLHF.

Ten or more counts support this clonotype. The CDR3 here is CATSDSPGTSGKYEQYF. The CDR3, as DNA: TGTGCCACCAGTGATTCACCCGGGACTAGCGGAAAGTACGAGCAGTACTTC. The rearrangement joins TRBV24-1 to TRBJ2-7; TRBD2 aligns across 11 bases. Trimming took 2 bases from V and 4 from J; bases not matched to a gene: 9. Looked up from germline, CDR1 is KGHDR and CDR2 is SFDVKD. CDR3 length: 17 residues.

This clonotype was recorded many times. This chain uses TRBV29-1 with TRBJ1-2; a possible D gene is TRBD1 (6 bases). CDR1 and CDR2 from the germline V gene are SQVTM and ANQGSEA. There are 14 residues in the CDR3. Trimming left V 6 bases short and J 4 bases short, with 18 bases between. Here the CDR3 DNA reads TGCAGCGTAGACGAACAGGGAGGACCCTATGGCTACACCTTC. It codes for CSVDEQGGPYGYTF.

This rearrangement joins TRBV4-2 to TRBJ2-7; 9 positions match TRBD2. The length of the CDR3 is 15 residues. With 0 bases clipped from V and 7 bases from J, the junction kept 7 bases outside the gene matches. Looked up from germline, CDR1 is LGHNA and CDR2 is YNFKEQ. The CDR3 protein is CASSQEETSGREQYF. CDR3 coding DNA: TGTGCCAGCAGCCAAGAGGAGACTAGCGGAAGGGAGCAGTACTTC.

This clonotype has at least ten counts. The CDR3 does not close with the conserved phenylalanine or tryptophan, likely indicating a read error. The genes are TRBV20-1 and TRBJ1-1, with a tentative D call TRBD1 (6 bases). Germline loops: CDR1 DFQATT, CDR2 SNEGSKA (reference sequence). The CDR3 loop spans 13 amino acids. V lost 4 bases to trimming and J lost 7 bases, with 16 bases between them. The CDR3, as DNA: TGCAGTGCTACCCGAACACAGGGAGATGAAGCTTTCCTT. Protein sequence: CSATRTQGDEAFL.

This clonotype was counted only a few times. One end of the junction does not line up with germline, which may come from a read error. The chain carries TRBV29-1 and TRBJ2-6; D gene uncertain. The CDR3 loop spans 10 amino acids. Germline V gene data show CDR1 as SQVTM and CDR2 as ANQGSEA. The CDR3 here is CSVEINRQAF. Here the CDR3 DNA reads TGCAGCGTTGAGATCAATCGGCAAGCTTTC.

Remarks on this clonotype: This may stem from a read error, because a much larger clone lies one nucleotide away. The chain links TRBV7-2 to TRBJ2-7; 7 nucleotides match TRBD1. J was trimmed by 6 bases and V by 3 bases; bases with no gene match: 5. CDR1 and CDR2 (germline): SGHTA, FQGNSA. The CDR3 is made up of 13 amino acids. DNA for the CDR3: TGTGCCAGCAGCTTGACAGGGTACCGCGAGCAGTACTTC. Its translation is CASSLTGYREQYF.

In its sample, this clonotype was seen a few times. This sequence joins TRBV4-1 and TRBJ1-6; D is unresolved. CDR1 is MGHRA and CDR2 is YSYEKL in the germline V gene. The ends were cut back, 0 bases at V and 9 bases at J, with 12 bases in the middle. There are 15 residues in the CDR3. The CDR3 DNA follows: TGCGCCAGCAGCCAAGAGGCAAGAGAAACTTCACCCCTCCACTTT. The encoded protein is CASSQEARETSPLHF.

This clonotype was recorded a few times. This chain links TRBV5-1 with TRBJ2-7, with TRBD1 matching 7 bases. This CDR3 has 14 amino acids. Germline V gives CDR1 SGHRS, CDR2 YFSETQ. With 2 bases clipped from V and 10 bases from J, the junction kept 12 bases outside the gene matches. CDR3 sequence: CASSFVRGQREQYF. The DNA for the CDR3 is TGCGCCAGCAGCTTTGTTAGGGGACAGAGGGAACAGTACTTC.

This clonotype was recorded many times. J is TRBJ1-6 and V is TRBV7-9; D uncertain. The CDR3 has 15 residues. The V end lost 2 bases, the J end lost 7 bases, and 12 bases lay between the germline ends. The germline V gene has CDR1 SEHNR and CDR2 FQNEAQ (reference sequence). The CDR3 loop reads CASSLTGGRNSPLHF. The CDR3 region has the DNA TGTGCCAGCAGCTTAACGGGTGGGAGGAATTCACCCCTCCACTTT.

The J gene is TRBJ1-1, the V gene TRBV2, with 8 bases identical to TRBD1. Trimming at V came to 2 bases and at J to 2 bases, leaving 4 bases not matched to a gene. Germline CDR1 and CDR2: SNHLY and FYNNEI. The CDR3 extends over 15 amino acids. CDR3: CASSESSGGNTEAFF. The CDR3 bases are TGTGCCAGCAGTGAAAGTTCAGGGGGCAACACTGAAGCTTTCTTT.

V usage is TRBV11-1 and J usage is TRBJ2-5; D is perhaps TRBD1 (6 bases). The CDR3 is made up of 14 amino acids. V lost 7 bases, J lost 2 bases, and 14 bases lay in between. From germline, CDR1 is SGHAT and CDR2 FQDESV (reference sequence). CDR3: CASTSGQIQETQYF. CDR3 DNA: TGTGCCAGCACATCTGGACAGATACAAGAGACCCAGTACTTC.